This is a list of T cell receptor beta chains from one sample in a study of beta chain features in type 1 diabetes. The protocol was immunoSEQ multiplex PCR, while the TCRdb copy is restricted to in-frame clones and leaves out a portion. The table includes some 400,000 clones, over 13% detected once. The sequencing sample was made of naive CD4+ T cells from blood. All receptors come from a woman aged 18-29 years in good health. CDR3s include the opening cysteine and the closing phenylalanine or tryptophan. D genes are given only for firm matches. Clone size is given for some rows only: seen once, a few or many times, or a class if the clone is expanded.

size,V,J,D,DNA,CDR3
few,TRBV4-1,TRBJ1-2,TRBD1,TGCGCCAGCCGGCCCGGACAGGGAACCTATGGCTACACCTTC,CASRPGQGTYGYTF
.,TRBV29-1,TRBJ1-1,.,TGCAGCGTTGTGGGGGGAGGGGGGACTGAAGCTTTCTTT,CSVVGGGGTEAFF
.,TRBV2,TRBJ2-7,TRBD2,TGTGCCAGCAGTGAACTAGCGGGAGTAAGTGAGCAGTACTTC,CASSELAGVSEQYF
.,TRBV5-1,TRBJ1-3,.,TGCGCCAGCAGCTTGGACAGTTCGGGAAACACCATATATTTT,CASSLDSSGNTIYF
.,TRBV2,TRBJ2-2,.,TGTGCCAGCAGTCACCCGGTGAATTCGAACACCGGGGAGCTGTTTTTT,CASSHPVNSNTGELFF
few,TRBV4-1,TRBJ1-2,TRBD1,TGCGCCAGCAGCCACCTCCCTGGACAGGGCGGCTATGGCTACACCTTC,CASSHLPGQGGYGYTF
.,TRBV18,TRBJ2-7,.,TGTGCCAGCTCACCACCGGGCGCCCCCCAGCAGTACTTC,CASSPPGAPQQYF
.,TRBV7-2,TRBJ2-7,TRBD2,TGTGCCACCTCGGTAGCGGGCTCTCACTACGAGCAGTACTTC,CATSVAGSHYEQYF
few,TRBV9,TRBJ2-7,TRBD2,TGTGCCAGCAGCGTAGGCGGGAGCTTATCCTACGAGCAGTACTTC,CASSVGGSLSYEQYF
few,TRBV2,TRBJ2-1,.,TGTGCCAGCAGTCTCCAACCCGGGATCAACAATGAGCAGTTCTTC,CASSLQPGINNEQFF
few,TRBV7-6,TRBJ2-7,TRBD1,TGTGCCAGCAGCTCGACAGGGAACTCCTACGAGCAGTACTTC,CASSSTGNSYEQYF
few,TRBV28,TRBJ1-5,TRBD1,TGTGCCAGCAATCCCCCCGGACAGGGGACCGATCAGCCCCAGCATTTT,CASNPPGQGTDQPQHF
few,TRBV4-3,TRBJ2-7,.,TGCGCCAGCAGCCAAGAGACAGGACCCTACGAGCAGTACTTC,CASSQETGPYEQYF
.,TRBV30,TRBJ1-5,.,TGTGCCTGGAGTGTAACAGGGAATCAGCCCCAGCATTTT,CAWSVTGNQPQHF
few,TRBV11-2,TRBJ2-3,TRBD2,TGTGCCAGCAGCTTTTACACTAGCGGCACAGATACGCAGTATTTT,CASSFYTSGTDTQYF
few,TRBV19,TRBJ1-1,.,TGTGCCAGTGGCGGGGGGGGATCCACTGAAGCTTTCTTT,CASGGGGSTEAFF
.,TRBV5-1,TRBJ2-1,TRBD1,TGCGCCAGCAGCCGCATGACAGGGATGGGCAATGAGCAGTTCTTC,CASSRMTGMGNEQFF
few,TRBV27,TRBJ2-1,.,TGTGCCAGCAGTTTACGGCAGGGGTTAAGGAATGAGCAGTTCTTC,CASSLRQGLRNEQFF
.,TRBV5-1,TRBJ2-7,TRBD2,TGCGCCAGCAGCCCCATAAAACGGACTAGCGGGAACTACGAGCAGTACTTC,CASSPIKRTSGNYEQYF
.,TRBV6-5,TRBJ2-1,.,TGTGCCAGCAGTTACACGGCAGGACAGTTTAACAATGAGCAGTTCTTC,CASSYTAGQFNNEQFF
.,TRBV9,TRBJ2-3,TRBD2,TGTGCCAGCAGCGTAGGAGCAGCTAGCGGGAAGGATACGCAGTATTTT,CASSVGAASGKDTQYF
few,TRBV11-3,TRBJ2-1,.,TGTGCCAGCAGCCGGGGAGGCTCCTACAATGAGCAGTTCTTC,CASSRGGSYNEQFF
.,TRBV30,TRBJ1-4,TRBD1,TGTGCCTGGAGTCGGACAGGGGGAAAACTGTTTTTT,CAWSRTGGKLFF
few,TRBV9,TRBJ2-5,TRBD2,TGTGCCAGCAGCCCCCGGACTAGTTATAGAGAGACCCAGTACTTC,CASSPRTSYRETQYF
few,TRBV15,TRBJ2-4,TRBD2,TGTGCCACCAGCAGCTCTCTAGCGGGAGGATTAGCCAAAAACATTCAGTACTTC,CATSSSLAGGLAKNIQYF
.,TRBV2,TRBJ1-5,TRBD1,TGTGCCAGCAGACAAGGGACAGGCAATCAGCCCCAGCATTTT,CASRQGTGNQPQHF
few,TRBV29-1,TRBJ2-1,TRBD2,TGCAGCGTTATGGGACTAGCGACGGGGAATGAGCAGTTCTTC,CSVMGLATGNEQFF
few,TRBV5-1,TRBJ1-2,TRBD1,TGCGCCAGCAGCGCCCGGACAGGTGCTAACTATGGCTACACCTTC,CASSARTGANYGYTF
.,TRBV29-1,TRBJ2-3,.,TGCTCCGCCCGGAAGGGGGGCACAGATACGCAGTATTTT,CSARKGGTDTQYF
few,TRBV7-2,TRBJ2-4,.,TGTGCCAGCAGCTTAGAGGGGAGGGCCAAAAACATTCAGTACTTC,CASSLEGRAKNIQYF
few,TRBV5-4,TRBJ2-7,TRBD2,TGTGCCAGCAGCTTGGATAGGCGGGAGGTTTACGAGCAGTACTTC,CASSLDRREVYEQYF
.,TRBV5-1,TRBJ2-1,TRBD2,TGCGCCAGCAGCTTGGGGAGCGGGAGCTCCTACAATGAGCAGTTCTTC,CASSLGSGSSYNEQFF
.,TRBV9,TRBJ2-5,TRBD2,TGTGCCAGCAGTAGGACTAGCAGACAAGAGACCCAGTACTTC,CASSRTSRQETQYF
.,TRBV11-2,TRBJ2-1,TRBD2,TGTGCCAGCAGCCCACTAGCGGGAGGCGAGCAGTTCTTC,CASSPLAGGEQFF
.,TRBV14,TRBJ2-1,TRBD2,TGTGCCAGCAGCCGCGGGACTAGCGACTACAATGAGCAGTTCTTC,CASSRGTSDYNEQFF
few,TRBV6-6,TRBJ2-2,.,TGTGCCAGCAGCCCGAGTTGGTCCGGGGAGCTGTTTTTT,CASSPSWSGELFF
.,TRBV6-5,TRBJ2-7,.,TGTGCCAGCAGTTACCGTGGGGCTTACGAGCAGTACTTC,CASSYRGAYEQYF
few,TRBV28,TRBJ2-1,TRBD2,TGTGCCAGCAGTTCGCCGGGAGGGAAGAATGAGCAGTTCTTC,CASSSPGGKNEQFF
.,TRBV30,TRBJ1-5,.,TGTGCCTGGAGTGTGGGCCAGGGGAATCAGCCCCAGCATTTT,CAWSVGQGNQPQHF
few,TRBV23-1,TRBJ2-2,.,TGCGCCAGCAGTCAAGTACTCAGGGGCTACGGCACCGGGGAGCTGTTTTTT,CASSQVLRGYGTGELFF
few,TRBV4-1,TRBJ2-2,TRBD2,TGCGCCAGCAGCCAAGCCCGGGGAGGGGACACCGGGGAGCTGTTTTTT,CASSQARGGDTGELFF
few,TRBV11-2,TRBJ2-5,.,TGTGCCAGCAGCTTCGGTGAGACCCAGTACTTC,CASSFGETQYF